The 17 T cell receptor beta chains below were found in one sample sequenced in a study of tumor and adjacent non-tumor tissue in lung cancer. A modified ARM-PCR protocol with three rounds of nested PCR amplified TCRbeta. Using its own MiXCR run on the multiplex PCR reads, TCRdb lists one record per CDR3 protein. Altogether tens of thousands of distinct CDR3 sequences are present, 77% being singletons, with the ten largest covering less than 15%. RNA was extracted from bulk tissue without any cell sorting. The specimen was lung tumor tissue. The receptors shown here come from a woman between 45 and 65 years old with non-small cell lung cancer.

Details on this clonotype: Mismatch with germline at one junction end may stem from a read error. The gene calls are TRBV5-1 and TRBJ2-3; perhaps TRBD2 as D (6 bases). Looked up from germline, CDR1 is SGHRS and CDR2 is YFSETQ. The CDR3 runs to 15 residues. The CDR3 nucleotides read TGCGCCAGCAGCTTGGAGGGACTGACCACAGATACCCAGTGTTTT. Its translation: CASSLEGLTTDTQCF.

Remarks on this clonotype: This CDR3 is missing its conserved last phenylalanine or tryptophan, likely due to a read error. The chain recombines TRBV6-6 with TRBJ2-5; a possible D gene is TRBD1 (6 bases). Germline lookup yields CDR1 MNHNY and CDR2 SVGAGI (reference sequence). This CDR3 spans 14 amino acids. In DNA, the CDR3 is TGTGCCGGCAGTGACTCGGACAGTCAAGAGACCCAGTACTAC. Translation gives CAGSDSDSQETQYY.

A single count supports this clonotype. The junction shows a germline mismatch at one end, possibly a read error. The V call is TRBV10-3, the J call TRBJ2-1, with 9 bases fitting TRBD2. There are 15 residues in the CDR3. The germline gives CDR1 ENHRY, CDR2 SYGVKD. The chain's CDR3 is CVISPIAGANNERFF. The CDR3 DNA follows: TGTGTCATCAGCCCTATAGCGGGAGCGAACAATGAGCGGTTCTTC.

As regards this clonotype: At one boundary the junction diverges from the germline segment, which might be a read error. The gene calls are TRBV10-2 and TRBJ2-7; 9 bases are a match to TRBD1. CDR1 and CDR2 from the germline V gene are WSHSY and SAAADI. This CDR3 comprises 14 residues. CDR3 residues: CASGTGGSRYEQYF. The CDR3 region has the DNA TGCGCCAGCGGTACAGGGGGCTCAAGGTACGAGCAGTACTTT.

This clonotype was counted only a few times. V gene TRBV5-1 combines with J gene TRBJ2-5; D may be TRBD2 (5 bases). The V end was cut by 5 bases, the J end by 5 bases, with 16 bases between. The germline gives CDR1 SGHRS, CDR2 YFSETQ. CDR3 length: 14 residues. The DNA for the CDR3 is TGCGCCAGCAGGATGGCCCCAAGGGAGGAGACCCAGTACTTC. It is translated as CASRMAPREETQYF.

By share of the sample, this clonotype is medium-sized (0.01 to 0.1%). V gene TRBV6-6 combines with J gene TRBJ2-7, with TRBD2 as a possible D gene (5 bases). Germline CDR1 and CDR2: MNHNY and SVGAGI (reference sequence). V lost 0 bases to trimming and J lost 3 bases, with 6 bases between them. There are 13 residues in the CDR3. The CDR3 here is CASSYSGDYEQYF. The CDR3 DNA sequence: TGTGCCAGCAGTTACTCCGGGGACTACGAGCAGTACTTC.

A remark on this clonotype: At one end, the junction sequence differs from germline, possibly due to a read error. The gene calls are TRBV10-2 and TRBJ2-7; the match to TRBD2 covers 8 bases. Germline CDR1 is WSHSY and CDR2 is SAAADI. The CDR3 runs 13 residues. CDR3 residues: CTSTSGSSYKRYF. CDR3 DNA: TGCACCAGCACTAGCGGTAGCTCCTACAAGCGGTACTTC.

To note about this clonotype: A much more abundant neighbour one base away suggests this may be a read error. The chain couples TRBV5-1 to TRBJ1-4, with D maybe TRBD1 (5 bases). The CDR3 sequence is 17 residues long. Germline CDR1 SGHRS, CDR2 YFSETQ. This CDR3 reads CARSLAQGLTTNEKLFF. The CDR3, as DNA: TGCGCCAGGAGCTTGGCCCAGGGATTAACAACTAATGAAAAACTGTTTTTT.

The J gene is TRBJ1-2, the V gene TRBV2; D gene unclear. The germline CDR1 and CDR2 sequences are SNHLY and FYNNEI. Deletions cut 2 bases from V and 8 bases from J, with 21 bases between. The CDR3 sequence is 16 residues long. The CDR3 nucleotides are TGTGCCAGCAGTGAAACCCGGGCCAGTTCCCAAGGGGGCTACACCTTC. This sequence encodes CASSETRASSQGGYTF.

There are many counts of this clonotype. The chain has TRBV20-1 and TRBJ2-2, with 11 bases aligning to TRBD2. CDR3 length: 14 amino acids. Germline values: CDR1 DFQATT, CDR2 SNEGSKA (reference sequence). The CDR3 DNA sequence: TGCGGATTACGACTAGCGGGATACACCGGGGAGCTGTTTTTT. It codes for CGLRLAGYTGELFF.

Worth noting for this clonotype: Lacking the conserved final phenylalanine or tryptophan, this CDR3 likely reflects a read error. The V gene is TRBV10-2, the J gene TRBJ2-7; D possibly corresponds to TRBD1 (5 bases). The germline V gene encodes CDR1 WSHSY and CDR2 SAAADI. V was cut by 6 bases and J by 3 bases, with 12 bases left in between. This CDR3 comprises 13 residues. Here the CDR3 reads CASRSGTGYEQYI. The DNA of the CDR3 is TGCGCCAGCAGATCCGGTACAGGCTACGAGCAGTACATC.

The rearrangement joins TRBV10-1 to TRBJ2-7; D possibly corresponds to TRBD2 (5 bases). The CDR3 is 13 amino acids. Germline V gene sequence: CDR1 WNHNN, CDR2 SYGVQD (reference sequence). The germline V and J ends were trimmed by 4 bases and 2 bases, with 9 bases remaining between them. CDR3 protein: CASSGEGTYEQYF. Written as DNA, the CDR3 is TGCGCCAGCAGTGGAGAGGGCACCTACGAGCAGTACTTC.

About this clonotype itself: Germline is not matched at one junction end, which may reflect a read error. V gene TRBV7-3 combines with J gene TRBJ2-2; D is uncertain. CDR3 size: 13 residues. Germline V lookup: CDR1 SGHTA, CDR2 FQGTGA. DNA of the CDR3: TGTGCCAGTAGCTTAATAACCACCGGGGAGCTGTTTTTT. This translates into CASSLITTGELFF. Looking up the rest from reference TRBV7-3 and TRBJ2-2 gives the full variable domain: GAGVSQTPSNKVTEKGKYVELRCDPISGHTALYWYRQSLGQGPEFLIYFQGTGAADDSGLPNDRFFAVRPEGSVSTLKIQRTERGDSAVYLCASSLITTGELFFGEGSRLTVL.

A word on this clonotype: The junction departs from germline at one end; a sequencing error may be responsible. The V and J genes are TRBV12-3 or TRBV12-4 and TRBJ2-5, with D perhaps TRBD2 (5 bases). The CDR3 contains 13 residues. DNA of the CDR3: TGTACCAGCAGCACGGGAATCGGAGAGACTCAGTACTTC. Its protein product is CTSSTGIGETQYF.

With respect to this clonotype: An end of the junction does not agree with germline; a read error may underlie this. The gene calls are TRBV29-1 and TRBJ2-5; TRBD2 might be the D (6 bases). The CDR3 has 12 amino acids. Per germline, CDR1 SQVTM and CDR2 ANQGSEA. CDR3 residues: CTTGSGEETRYF. The CDR3 DNA follows: TGCACTACCGGTAGCGGAGAAGAGACCCGGTACTTT.

The rearrangement joins TRBV19 to TRBJ1-1; D is unclear. V was clipped by 7 bases and J by 4 bases, with 7 bases between them. This CDR3 spans 11 amino acids. Germline values: CDR1 LNHDA, CDR2 SQIVND (reference sequence). Written as DNA, the CDR3 is TGTGCCAGTAAGGACTTCACTGAAGCTTTCTTT. Protein product: CASKDFTEAFF.

The table lists this clonotype with many counts. V usage is TRBV28 and J usage is TRBJ1-5; a weak D match, TRBD1 (6 bases). The CDR3 extends over 15 amino acids. Germline CDR1 reads MDHEN; CDR2 reads SYDVKM. The V end was cut by 2 bases, the J end by 2 bases, with 10 bases between. The CDR3 bases are TGTGCCAGCAGTTTAGCCAGGGGAGGCAATCAGCCCCAGCATTTT. Translation: CASSLARGGNQPQHF. Supplemented by reference TRBV28 and TRBJ1-5, the full variable domain reads DVKVTQSSRYLVKRTGEKVFLECVQDMDHENMFWYRQDPGLGLRLIYFSYDVKMKEKGDIPEGYSVSREKKERFSLILESASTNQTSMYLCASSLARGGNQPQHFGDGTRLSIL.